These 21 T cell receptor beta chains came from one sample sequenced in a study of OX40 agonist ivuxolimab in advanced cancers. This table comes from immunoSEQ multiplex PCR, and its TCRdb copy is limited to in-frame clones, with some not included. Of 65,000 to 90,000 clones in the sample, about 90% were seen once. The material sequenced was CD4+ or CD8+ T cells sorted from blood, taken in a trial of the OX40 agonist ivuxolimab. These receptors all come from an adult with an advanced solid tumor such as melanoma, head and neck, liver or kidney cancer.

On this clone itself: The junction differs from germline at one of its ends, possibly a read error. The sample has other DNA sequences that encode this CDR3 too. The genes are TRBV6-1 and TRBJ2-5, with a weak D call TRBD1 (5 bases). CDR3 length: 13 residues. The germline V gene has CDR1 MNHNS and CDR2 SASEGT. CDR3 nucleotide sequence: TGCGCCAGCATTGAAGGGGTAGTCGAGACCCAGTACTTC. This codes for CASIEGVVETQYF.

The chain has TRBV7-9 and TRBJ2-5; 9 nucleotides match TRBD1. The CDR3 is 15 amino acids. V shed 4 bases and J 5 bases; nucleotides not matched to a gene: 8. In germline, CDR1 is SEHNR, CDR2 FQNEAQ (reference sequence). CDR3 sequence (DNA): TGTGCCAGCAGCTCACTTTACAGGGGGCAGGAGACCCAGTACTTC. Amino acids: CASSSLYRGQETQYF. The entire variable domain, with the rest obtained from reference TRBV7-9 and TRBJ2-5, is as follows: DTGVSQNPRHKITKRGQNVTFRCDPISEHNRLYWYRQTLGQGPEFLTYFQNEAQLEKSRLLSDRFSAERPKGSFSTLEIQRTEQGDSAMYLCASSSLYRGQETQYFGPGTRLLVL.

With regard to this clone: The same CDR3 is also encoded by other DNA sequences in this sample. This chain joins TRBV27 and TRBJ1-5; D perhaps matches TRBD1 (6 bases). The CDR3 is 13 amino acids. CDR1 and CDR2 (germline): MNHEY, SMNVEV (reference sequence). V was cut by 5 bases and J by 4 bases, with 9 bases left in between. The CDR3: CASSLGQNQPQHF. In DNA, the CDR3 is TGTGCCAGCAGTCTGGGACAAAATCAGCCCCAGCATTTT.

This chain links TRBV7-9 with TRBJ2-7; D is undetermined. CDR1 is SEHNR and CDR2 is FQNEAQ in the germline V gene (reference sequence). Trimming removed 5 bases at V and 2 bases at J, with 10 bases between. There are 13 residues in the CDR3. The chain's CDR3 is CASSVDTPYEQYF. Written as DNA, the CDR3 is TGTGCCAGCAGCGTAGACACTCCCTACGAGCAGTACTTC.

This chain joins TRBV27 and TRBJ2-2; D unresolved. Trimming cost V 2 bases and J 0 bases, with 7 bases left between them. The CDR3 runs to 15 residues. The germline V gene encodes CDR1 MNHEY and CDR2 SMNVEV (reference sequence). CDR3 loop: CASSLEYANTGELFF. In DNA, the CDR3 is TGTGCCAGCAGTTTAGAGTATGCGAACACCGGGGAGCTGTTTTTT.

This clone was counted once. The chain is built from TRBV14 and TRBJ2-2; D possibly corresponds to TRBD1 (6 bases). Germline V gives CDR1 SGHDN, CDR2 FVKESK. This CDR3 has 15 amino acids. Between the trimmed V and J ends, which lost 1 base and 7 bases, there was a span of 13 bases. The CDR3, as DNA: TGTGCCAGCAGCCAAGTGTCAGGGGTCGTCGGGGAGCTGTTTTTT. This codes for CASSQVSGVVGELFF.

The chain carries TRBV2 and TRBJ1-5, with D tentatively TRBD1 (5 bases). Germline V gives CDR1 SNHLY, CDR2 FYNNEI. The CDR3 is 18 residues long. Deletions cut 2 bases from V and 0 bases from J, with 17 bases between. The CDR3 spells CASSELGPWSNSNQPQHF. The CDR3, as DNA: TGTGCCAGCAGTGAATTGGGGCCTTGGAGTAATAGCAATCAGCCCCAGCATTTT.

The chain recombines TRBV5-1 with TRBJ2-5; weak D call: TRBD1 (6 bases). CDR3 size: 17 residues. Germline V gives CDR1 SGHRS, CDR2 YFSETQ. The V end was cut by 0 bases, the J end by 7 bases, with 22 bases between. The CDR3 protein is CASSLAPRDISSGTQYF. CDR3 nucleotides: TGCGCCAGCAGCTTGGCCCCTCGGGACATTTCTTCGGGGACCCAGTACTTC.

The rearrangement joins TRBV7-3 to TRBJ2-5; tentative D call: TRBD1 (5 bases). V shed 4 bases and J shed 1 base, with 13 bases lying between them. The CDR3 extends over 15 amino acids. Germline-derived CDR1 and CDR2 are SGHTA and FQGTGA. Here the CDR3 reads CASSSQGAVQETQYF. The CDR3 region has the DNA TGTGCCAGCAGCTCCCAAGGGGCAGTCCAAGAGACCCAGTACTTC.

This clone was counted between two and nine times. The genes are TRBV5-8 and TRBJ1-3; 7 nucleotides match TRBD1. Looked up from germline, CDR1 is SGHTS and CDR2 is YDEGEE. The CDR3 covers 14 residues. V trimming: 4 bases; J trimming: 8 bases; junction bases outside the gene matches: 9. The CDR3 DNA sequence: TGTGCCAGCAGCGGGGGACAGCCCGGAGACACCATATATTTT. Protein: CASSGGQPGDTIYF.

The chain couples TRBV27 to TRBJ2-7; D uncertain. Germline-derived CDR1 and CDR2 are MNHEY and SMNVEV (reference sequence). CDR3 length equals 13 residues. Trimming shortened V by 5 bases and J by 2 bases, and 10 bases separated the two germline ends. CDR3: CASSVGPPYEQYF. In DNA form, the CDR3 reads TGTGCCAGCAGTGTCGGCCCTCCCTACGAGCAGTACTTC.

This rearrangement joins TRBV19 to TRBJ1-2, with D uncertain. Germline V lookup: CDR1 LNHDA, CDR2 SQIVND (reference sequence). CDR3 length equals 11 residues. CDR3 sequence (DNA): TGTTCAACGGGCGGATACTATGGCTACACCTTC. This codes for CSTGGYYGYTF. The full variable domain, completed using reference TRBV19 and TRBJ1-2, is DGGITQSPKYLFRKEGQNVTLSCEQNLNHDAMYWYRQDPGQGLRLIYYSQIVNDFQKGDIAEGYSVSREKKESFPLTVTSAQKNPTAFYLCSTGGYYGYTFGSGTRLTVV.

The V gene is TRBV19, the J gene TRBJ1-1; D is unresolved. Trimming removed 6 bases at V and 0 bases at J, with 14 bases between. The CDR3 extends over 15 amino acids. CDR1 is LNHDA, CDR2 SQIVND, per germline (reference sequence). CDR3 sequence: CASSWAGNMNTEAFF. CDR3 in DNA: TGTGCCAGTAGCTGGGCAGGTAACATGAACACTGAAGCTTTCTTT.

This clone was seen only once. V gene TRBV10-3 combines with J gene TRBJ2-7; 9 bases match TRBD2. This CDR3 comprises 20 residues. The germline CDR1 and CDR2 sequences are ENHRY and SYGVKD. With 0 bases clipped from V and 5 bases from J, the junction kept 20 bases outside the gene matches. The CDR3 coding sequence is TGTGCCATCAGTGAGTCCCCAGGGGAGCGGGAGGCCCCGGGTCCGCACGAGCAGTACTTC. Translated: CAISESPGEREAPGPHEQYF.

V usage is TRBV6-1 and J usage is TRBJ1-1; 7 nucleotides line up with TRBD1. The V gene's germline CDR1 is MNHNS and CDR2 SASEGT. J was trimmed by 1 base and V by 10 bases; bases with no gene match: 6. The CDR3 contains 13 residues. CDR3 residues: CATGDRQNTEAFF. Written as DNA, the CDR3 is TGTGCCACCGGGGACAGACAGAACACTGAAGCTTTCTTT.

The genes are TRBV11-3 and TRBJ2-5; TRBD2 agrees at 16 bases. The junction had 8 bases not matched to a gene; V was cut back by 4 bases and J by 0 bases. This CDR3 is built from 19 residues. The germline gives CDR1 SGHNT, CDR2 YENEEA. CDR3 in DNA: TGTGCCAGCAGCTGGTCCGGGACTAGCGGGAGGGAGTACCAAGAGACCCAGTACTTC. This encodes CASSWSGTSGREYQETQYF.

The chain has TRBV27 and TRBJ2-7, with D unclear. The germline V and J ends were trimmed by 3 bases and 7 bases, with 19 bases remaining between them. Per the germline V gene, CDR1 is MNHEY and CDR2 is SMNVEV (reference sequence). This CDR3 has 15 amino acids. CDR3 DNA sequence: TGTGCCAGCAGTTTGGACCTAAGGAAGGGTTGGGAGCAGTACTTC. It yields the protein CASSLDLRKGWEQYF.

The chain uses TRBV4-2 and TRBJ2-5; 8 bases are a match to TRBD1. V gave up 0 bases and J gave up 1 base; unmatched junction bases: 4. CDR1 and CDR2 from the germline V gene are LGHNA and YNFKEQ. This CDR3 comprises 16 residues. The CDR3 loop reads CASSQEGGTGQETQYF. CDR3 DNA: TGTGCCAGCAGCCAAGAAGGCGGGACAGGCCAAGAGACCCAGTACTTC.

The CDR3 here is CASSPGTGGLYNEQFF. Written as DNA, the CDR3 is TGCGCCAGCAGCCCCGGGACAGGGGGACTCTACAATGAGCAGTTCTTC. The chain is built from TRBV5-1 and TRBJ2-1; 11 bases fit TRBD1. Germline CDR1 reads SGHRS; CDR2 reads YFSETQ. J lost 3 bases, V lost 4 bases, and 6 bases had no gene match. The CDR3 totals 16 residues.

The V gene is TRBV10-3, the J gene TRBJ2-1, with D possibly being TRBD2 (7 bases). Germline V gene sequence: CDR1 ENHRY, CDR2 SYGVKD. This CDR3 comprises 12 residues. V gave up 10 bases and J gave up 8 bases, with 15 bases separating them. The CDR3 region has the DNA TGTGCCACCAGGGAGGGGGGATATGAGCAGTTCTTC. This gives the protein CATREGGYEQFF.

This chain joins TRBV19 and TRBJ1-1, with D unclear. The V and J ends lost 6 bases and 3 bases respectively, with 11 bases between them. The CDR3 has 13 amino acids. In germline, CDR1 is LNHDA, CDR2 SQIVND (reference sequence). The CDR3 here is CASSLLTYTEAFF. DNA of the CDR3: TGTGCCAGTAGCTTACTCACTTACACTGAAGCTTTCTTT.